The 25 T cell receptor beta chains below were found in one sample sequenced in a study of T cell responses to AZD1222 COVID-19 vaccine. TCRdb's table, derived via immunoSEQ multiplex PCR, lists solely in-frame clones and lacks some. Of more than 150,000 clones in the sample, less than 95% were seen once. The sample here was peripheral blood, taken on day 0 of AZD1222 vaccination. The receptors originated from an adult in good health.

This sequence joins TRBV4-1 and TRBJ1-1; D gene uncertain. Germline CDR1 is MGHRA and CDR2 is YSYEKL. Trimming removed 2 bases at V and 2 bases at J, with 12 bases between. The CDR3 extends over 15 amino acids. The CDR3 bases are TGCGCCAGCAGCCAAAGGGCCAACCCCAACACTGAAGCTTTCTTT. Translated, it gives CASSQRANPNTEAFF.

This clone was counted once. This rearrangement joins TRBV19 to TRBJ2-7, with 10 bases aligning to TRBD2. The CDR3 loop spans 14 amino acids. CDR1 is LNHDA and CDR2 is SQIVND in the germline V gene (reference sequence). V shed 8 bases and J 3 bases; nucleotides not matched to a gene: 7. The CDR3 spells CASAPGLAIYEQYF. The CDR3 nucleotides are TGTGCCAGTGCTCCGGGACTAGCGATCTACGAGCAGTACTTC.

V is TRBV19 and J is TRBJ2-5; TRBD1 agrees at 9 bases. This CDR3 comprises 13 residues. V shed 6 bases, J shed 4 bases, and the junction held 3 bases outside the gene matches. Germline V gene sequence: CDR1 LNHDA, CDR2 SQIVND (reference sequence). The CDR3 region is CASSGQGRETQYF. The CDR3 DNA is TGTGCCAGTAGCGGACAGGGGAGAGAGACCCAGTACTTC.

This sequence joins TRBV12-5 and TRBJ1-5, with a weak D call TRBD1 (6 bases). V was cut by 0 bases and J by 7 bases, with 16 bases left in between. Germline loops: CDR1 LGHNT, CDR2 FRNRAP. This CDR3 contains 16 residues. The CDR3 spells CASGLVWSSQGQPQHF. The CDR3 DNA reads TGTGCTAGTGGTTTGGTATGGTCTTCTCAGGGGCAGCCCCAGCATTTT. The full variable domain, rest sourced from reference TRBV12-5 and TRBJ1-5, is DARVTQTPRHKVTEMGQEVTMRCQPILGHNTVFWYRQTMMQGLELLAYFRNRAPLDDSGMPKDRFSAEMPDATLATLKIQPSEPRDSAVYFCASGLVWSSQGQPQHFGDGTRLSIL.

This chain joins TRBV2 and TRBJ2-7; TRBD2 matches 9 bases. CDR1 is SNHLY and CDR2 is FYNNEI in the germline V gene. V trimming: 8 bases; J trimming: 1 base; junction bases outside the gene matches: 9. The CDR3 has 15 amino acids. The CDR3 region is CASGLAGVGSYEQYF. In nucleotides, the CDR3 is TGTGCCAGCGGGTTAGCGGGAGTCGGGTCCTACGAGCAGTACTTC.

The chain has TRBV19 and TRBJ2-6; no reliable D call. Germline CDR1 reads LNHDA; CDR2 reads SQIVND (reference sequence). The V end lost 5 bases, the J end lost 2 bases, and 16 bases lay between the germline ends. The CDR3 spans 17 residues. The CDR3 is CASSRAIEEPGANVLTF. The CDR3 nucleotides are TGTGCCAGTAGTCGGGCTATCGAAGAACCTGGGGCCAACGTCCTGACTTTC.

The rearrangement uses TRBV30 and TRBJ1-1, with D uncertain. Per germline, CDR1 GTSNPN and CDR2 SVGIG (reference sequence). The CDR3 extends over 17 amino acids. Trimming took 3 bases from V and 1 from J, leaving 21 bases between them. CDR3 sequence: CAWRSLVRGVKNTEAFF. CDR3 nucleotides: TGTGCCTGGAGGAGTCTGGTGCGGGGTGTGAAGAACACTGAAGCTTTCTTT. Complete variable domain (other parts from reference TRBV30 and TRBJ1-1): SQTIHQWPATLVQPVGSPLSLECTVEGTSNPNLYWYRQAAGRGLQLLFYSVGIGQISSEVPQNLSASRPQDRQFILSSKKLLLSDSGFYLCAWRSLVRGVKNTEAFFGQGTRLTVV.

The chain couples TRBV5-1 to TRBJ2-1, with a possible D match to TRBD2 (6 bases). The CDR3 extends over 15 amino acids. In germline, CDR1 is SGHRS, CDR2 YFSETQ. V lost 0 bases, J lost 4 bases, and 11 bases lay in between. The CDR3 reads CASSLGGGVYNEQFF. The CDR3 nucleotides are TGCGCCAGCAGCTTGGGCGGAGGGGTTTACAATGAGCAGTTCTTC.

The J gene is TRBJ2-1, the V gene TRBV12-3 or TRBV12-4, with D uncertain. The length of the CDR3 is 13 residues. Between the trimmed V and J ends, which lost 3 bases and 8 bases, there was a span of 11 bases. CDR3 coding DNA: TGTGCCAGCAGTTTGAACGCGGTGGATGAGCAGTTCTTC. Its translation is CASSLNAVDEQFF.

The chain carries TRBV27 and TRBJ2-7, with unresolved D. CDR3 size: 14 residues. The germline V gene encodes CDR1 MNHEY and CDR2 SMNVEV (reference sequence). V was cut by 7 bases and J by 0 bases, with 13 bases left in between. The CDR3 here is CASTSLSRSYEQYF. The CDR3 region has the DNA TGTGCCAGCACGTCCCTCTCCCGCTCCTACGAGCAGTACTTC.

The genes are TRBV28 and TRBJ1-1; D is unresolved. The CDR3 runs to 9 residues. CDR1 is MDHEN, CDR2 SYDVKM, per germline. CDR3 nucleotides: TGTGCTAGCGGCACTGAAGCTTTCTTT. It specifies CASGTEAFF.

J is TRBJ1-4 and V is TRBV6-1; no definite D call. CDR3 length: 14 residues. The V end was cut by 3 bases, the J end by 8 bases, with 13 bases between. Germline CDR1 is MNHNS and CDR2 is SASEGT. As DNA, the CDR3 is TGTGCCAGCAGTGAGGGGATCCATAAAGAAAAACTGTTTTTT. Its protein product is CASSEGIHKEKLFF.

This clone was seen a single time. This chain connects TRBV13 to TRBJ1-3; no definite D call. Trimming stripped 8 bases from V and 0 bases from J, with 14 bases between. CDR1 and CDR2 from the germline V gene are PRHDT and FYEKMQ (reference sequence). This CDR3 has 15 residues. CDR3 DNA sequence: TGTGCCAGCGCCCGAAACCGATTCTCTGGAAACACCATATATTTT. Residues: CASARNRFSGNTIYF.

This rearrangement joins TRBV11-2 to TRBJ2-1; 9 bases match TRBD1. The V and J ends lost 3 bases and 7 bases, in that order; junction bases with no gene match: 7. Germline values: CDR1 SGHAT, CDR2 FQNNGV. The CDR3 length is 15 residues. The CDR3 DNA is TGTGCCAGCAGCTTTGGGACAGGGACGGGAAATGAGCAGTTCTTC. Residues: CASSFGTGTGNEQFF.

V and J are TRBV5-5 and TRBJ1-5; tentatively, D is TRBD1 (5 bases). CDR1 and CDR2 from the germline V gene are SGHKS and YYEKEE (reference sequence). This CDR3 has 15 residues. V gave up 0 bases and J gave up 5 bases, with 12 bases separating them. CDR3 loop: CASSLAQGSYQPQHF. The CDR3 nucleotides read TGTGCCAGCAGCTTGGCGCAGGGCTCATATCAGCCCCAGCATTTT. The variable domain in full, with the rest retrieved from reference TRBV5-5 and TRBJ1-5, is DAGVTQSPTHLIKTRGQQVTLRCSPISGHKSVSWYQQVLGQGPQFIFQYYEKEERGRGNFPDRFSARQFPNYSSELNVNALLLGDSALYLCASSLAQGSYQPQHFGDGTRLSIL.

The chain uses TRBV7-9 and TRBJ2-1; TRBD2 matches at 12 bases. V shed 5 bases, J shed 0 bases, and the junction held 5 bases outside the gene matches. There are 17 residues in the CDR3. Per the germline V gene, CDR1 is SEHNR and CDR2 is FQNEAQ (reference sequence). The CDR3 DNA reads TGTGCCAGCAGCAGCCTACTAGCGGGAGGCTCCTACAATGAGCAGTTCTTC. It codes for CASSSLLAGGSYNEQFF.

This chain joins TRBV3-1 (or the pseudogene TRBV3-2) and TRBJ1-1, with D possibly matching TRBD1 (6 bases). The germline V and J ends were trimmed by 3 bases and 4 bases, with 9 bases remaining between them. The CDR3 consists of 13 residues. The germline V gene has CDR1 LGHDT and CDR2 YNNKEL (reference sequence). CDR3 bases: TGTGCCAGCAGCCATACGGGGGCCACTGAAGCTTTCTTT. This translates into CASSHTGATEAFF.

The CDR3 loop reads CASSLGREVGTEAFF. For the CDR3, the DNA is TGCGCCAGCAGCTTGGGCAGGGAAGTGGGCACTGAAGCTTTCTTT. V is TRBV5-1 and J is TRBJ1-1, with D perhaps TRBD1 (5 bases). The CDR3 is made up of 15 amino acids. Per the germline V gene, CDR1 is SGHRS and CDR2 is YFSETQ. Trimming took off 0 bases at V and 4 bases at J, with 13 bases between the two ends. The full variable domain, rest sourced from reference TRBV5-1 and TRBJ1-1, is KAGVTQTPRYLIKTRGQQVTLSCSPISGHRSVSWYQQTPGQGLQFLFEYFSETQRNKGNFPGRFSGRQFSNSRSEMNVSTLELGDSALYLCASSLGREVGTEAFFGQGTRLTVV.

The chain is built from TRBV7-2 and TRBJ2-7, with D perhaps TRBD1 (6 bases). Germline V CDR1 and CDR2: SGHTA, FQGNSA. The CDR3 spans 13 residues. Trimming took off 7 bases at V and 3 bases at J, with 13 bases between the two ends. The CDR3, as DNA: TGTGCCAGCACCGGACAGAAGGGCTACGAGCAGTACTTC. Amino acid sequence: CASTGQKGYEQYF.

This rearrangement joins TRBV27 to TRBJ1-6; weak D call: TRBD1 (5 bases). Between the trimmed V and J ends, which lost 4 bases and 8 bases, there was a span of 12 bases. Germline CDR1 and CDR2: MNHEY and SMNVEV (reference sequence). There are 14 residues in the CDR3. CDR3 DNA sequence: TGTGCCAGCAGTTCGAGGGGCCGGGATTCACCCCTCCACTTT. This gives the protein CASSSRGRDSPLHF.

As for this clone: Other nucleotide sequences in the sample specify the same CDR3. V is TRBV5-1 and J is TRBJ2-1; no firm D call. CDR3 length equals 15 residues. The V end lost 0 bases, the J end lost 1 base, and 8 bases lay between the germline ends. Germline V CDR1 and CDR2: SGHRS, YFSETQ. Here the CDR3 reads CASSLEGLSYNEQFF. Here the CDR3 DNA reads TGCGCCAGCAGCTTGGAGGGCTTGTCCTACAATGAGCAGTTCTTC.

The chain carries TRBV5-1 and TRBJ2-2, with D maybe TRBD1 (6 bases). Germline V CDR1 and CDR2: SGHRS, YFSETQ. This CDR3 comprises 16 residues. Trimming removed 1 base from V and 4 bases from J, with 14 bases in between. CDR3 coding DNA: TGCGCCAGCAGCTTGTTGGCCAGGGGATCCACCGGGGAGCTGTTTTTT. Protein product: CASSLLARGSTGELFF.

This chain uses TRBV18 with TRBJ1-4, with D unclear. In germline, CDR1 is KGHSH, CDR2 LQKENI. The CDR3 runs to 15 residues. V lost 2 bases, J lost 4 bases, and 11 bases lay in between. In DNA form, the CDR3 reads TGTGCCAGCTCACCAGGAAGGAAGATTAATGAAAAACTGTTTTTT. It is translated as CASSPGRKINEKLFF. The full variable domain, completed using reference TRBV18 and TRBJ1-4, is NAGVMQNPRHLVRRRGQEARLRCSPMKGHSHVYWYRQLPEEGLKFMVYLQKENIIDESGMPKERFSAEFPKEGPSILRIQQVVRGDSAAYFCASSPGRKINEKLFFGSGTQLSVL.

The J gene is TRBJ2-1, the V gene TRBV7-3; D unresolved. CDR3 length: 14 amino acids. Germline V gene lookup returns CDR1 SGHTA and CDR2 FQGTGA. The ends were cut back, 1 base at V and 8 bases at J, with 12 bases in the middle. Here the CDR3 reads CASSLMGAVHEQFF. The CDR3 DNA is TGTGCCAGCAGCTTAATGGGTGCGGTGCATGAGCAGTTCTTC.

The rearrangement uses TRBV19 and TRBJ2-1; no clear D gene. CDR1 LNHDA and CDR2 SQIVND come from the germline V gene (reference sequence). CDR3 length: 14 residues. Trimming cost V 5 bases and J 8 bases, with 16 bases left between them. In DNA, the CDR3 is TGTGCCAGTAGTGTAAGTAGCCCTATATATGAGCAGTTCTTC. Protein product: CASSVSSPIYEQFF. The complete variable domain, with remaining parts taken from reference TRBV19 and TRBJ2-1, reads DGGITQSPKYLFRKEGQNVTLSCEQNLNHDAMYWYRQDPGQGLRLIYYSQIVNDFQKGDIAEGYSVSREKKESFPLTVTSAQKNPTAFYLCASSVSSPIYEQFFGPGTRLTVL.